A selection of T cell receptor beta chains follows, all from one sample in a study of T cell responses to AZD1222 COVID-19 vaccine. TCRdb's table, derived via immunoSEQ multiplex PCR, lists solely in-frame clones and lacks some. Among about 140,000 clones listed, 75% to 85% were seen once. This specimen was peripheral blood, taken 28 days after the second dose of the MenACWY control vaccine. The receptor source for this set is an adult who received the MenACWY meningococcal vaccine as a control. The CDR3 runs from the conserved cysteine through the conserved F or W. The order of the fields is J gene, V gene, CDR3 protein.

TRBJ1-4,TRBV2,CASSEAGRESSSEKLFF
TRBJ1-4,TRBV15,CATSVATDPNEKLFF
TRBJ1-4,TRBV5-8,CASSRGSAVDEKLFF
TRBJ2-1,TRBV7-2,CASSSRGGRSYNEQFF
TRBJ1-1,TRBV5-5,CASSLVATANTEAFF
TRBJ1-5,TRBV9,CASSSPGTSNQPQHF
TRBJ2-2,TRBV5-1,CASSLVDLNTGELFF
TRBJ2-1,TRBV6-2/TRBV6-3,CASSLSAGGEGEQFF
TRBJ2-5,TRBV6-5,CASSSTGMGQTQYF
TRBJ2-2,TRBV9,CASSAGQLPGELFF
TRBJ2-7,TRBV2,CASRGFFSMLEQYF
TRBJ1-5,TRBV3-1/TRBV3-2,CASSQGSSNQPQHF
TRBJ1-3,TRBV5-6,CASSPRSVTGNTIYF
TRBJ2-3,TRBV19,CASSTSTDTQYF
TRBJ2-3,TRBV27,CASSPPAGSTDTQYF
TRBJ1-1,TRBV14,CASSQVGGTYHTEAFF
TRBJ2-1,TRBV6-5,CASKLAVASEQFF
TRBJ2-7,TRBV10-3,CAISGAVGEREQYF
TRBJ2-2,TRBV6-5,CASSWLAGETGELFF
TRBJ1-1,TRBV11-3,CASSLVAGPKNTEAFF
TRBJ1-2,TRBV28,CASSLGVGYGYTF
TRBJ1-2,TRBV7-9,CASSPRGQYGYTF
TRBJ2-1,TRBV7-9,CASSGGGAGVGYNEQFF
TRBJ2-2,TRBV24-1,CATTDRGRTGELFF
TRBJ2-3,TRBV2,CASGATTSSDTQYF
TRBJ1-3,TRBV4-2,CASSQEGVVSGNTIYF
TRBJ1-2,TRBV5-4,CASSQQSSYGYTF